The rows below give T cell receptor beta chains drawn from one sample of a study of blood T cell repertoires in COVID-19. Using immunoSEQ multiplex PCR, the repertoire was profiled, and TCRdb retains in-frame clones only, with some absent. The sample lists tens of thousands of clones, under 85% occurring once. The sequencing input was peripheral blood. Every receptor here comes from a woman of 80 years or more with acute or convalescent COVID-19. Each CDR3 is given with its conserved first and last residue. D genes are given only for firm matches. Clone size, where shown, is once, few, many, or a class for clones that have expanded.

length	V	D	J	size	DNA	CDR3
13	TRBV29-1	.	TRBJ2-5	.	TGCAGCGTTGGACCCCTCGGGGGAGAGACCCAGTACTTC	CSVGPLGGETQYF
14	TRBV7-9	.	TRBJ2-3	.	TGTGCCAGCAGCTTAGGGACACCTACAGATACGCAGTATTTT	CASSLGTPTDTQYF
14	TRBV7-2	TRBD1	TRBJ1-1	.	TGTGCCAGCAGCTTAGACAGGGGGCGAACTGAAGCTTTCTTT	CASSLDRGRTEAFF
15	TRBV7-2	TRBD2	TRBJ2-7	.	TGTGCCAGCAGCACATCAGCGGGGGGAGCCTACGAGCAGTACTTC	CASSTSAGGAYEQYF
13	TRBV4-2	.	TRBJ2-7	.	TGTGCCAGCAGCCAGGGGACACTCTACGAGCAGTACTTC	CASSQGTLYEQYF
15	TRBV6-5	.	TRBJ2-3	few	TGTGCCATCCCGCGCGGGTTTTCTGGTACAGATACGCAGTATTTT	CAIPRGFSGTDTQYF
18	TRBV4-1	TRBD1	TRBJ2-6	.	TGCGCCAGCAGCTATCTGGACAGGGTGAGAAGTGGGGCCAACGTCCTGACTTTC	CASSYLDRVRSGANVLTF
13	TRBV7-9	.	TRBJ2-1	.	TGTGCCAGCAGCGGCTCCCGGGGCAATGAGCAGTTCTTC	CASSGSRGNEQFF
16	TRBV7-5	.	TRBJ1-5	many	TGTGCCAGAAGCTTAGGGGTCGACAGGGGCCCGGAGCCCCAGCATTTT	CARSLGVDRGPEPQHF
15	TRBV6-2/TRBV6-3	.	TRBJ2-5	.	TGTGCCAGCAGTTGGCCCGGAGTTGATGGAGAGACCCAGTACTTC	CASSWPGVDGETQYF
16	TRBV12-5	TRBD2	TRBJ2-3	.	TGTGCTAGTGGTCCGGGGACTAGCGGGAGCACAGATACGCAGTATTTT	CASGPGTSGSTDTQYF
17	TRBV3-1/TRBV3-2	TRBD2	TRBJ2-2	.	TGTGCCAGCAGCCAGGCCGTGGTAGCGGGAGTGCCCGGGGAGCTGTTTTTT	CASSQAVVAGVPGELFF
14	TRBV7-6	.	TRBJ2-7	many	TGTGCCAGCAGCACAGGGCCCAGGTCCTACGAGCAGTACTTC	CASSTGPRSYEQYF
14	TRBV7-2	.	TRBJ1-6	.	TGTGCCAGCAGCTTACTGGTAACGGATTCACCCCTCCACTTT	CASSLLVTDSPLHF
14	TRBV7-9	.	TRBJ2-7	.	TGTGCCAGCAGCTCTAGCGTATTCTCCTACGAGCAGTACTTC	CASSSSVFSYEQYF
15	TRBV25-1	TRBD1	TRBJ1-2	.	TGTGCCAGCAGTGAACCCGGACAGGCGGTCTATGGCTACACCTTC	CASSEPGQAVYGYTF
14	TRBV5-1	TRBD2	TRBJ2-7	.	TGCGCCAGCAGCTTGCTAGCGGGAGATCACGAGCAGTACTTC	CASSLLAGDHEQYF
12	TRBV28	.	TRBJ1-1	.	TGTGCCACCAGAAGAGTCGGGACTGAAGCTTTCTTT	CATRRVGTEAFF
12	TRBV28	.	TRBJ1-5	.	TGTGCCAGCAGTTTTTCGGGGCAGCCCCAGCATTTT	CASSFSGQPQHF
12	TRBV7-9	.	TRBJ2-1	.	TGTGCCAGCAGCTTAACAGGCAATGAGCAGTTCTTC	CASSLTGNEQFF
16	TRBV9	.	TRBJ1-4	.	TGTGCCAGCAGCCCCCGTGGAGGAGCAACTAATGAAAAACTGTTTTTT	CASSPRGGATNEKLFF
13	TRBV6-5	.	TRBJ2-3	.	TGTGCCAGCAGTTCCAACAGGAAAGATACGCAGTATTTT	CASSSNRKDTQYF
14	TRBV30	TRBD2	TRBJ2-3	once	TGTGCCTGGAGGGGGTGGGCGGGAGCAGATACGCAGTATTTT	CAWRGWAGADTQYF
18	TRBV28	.	TRBJ2-1	few	TGTGCCAGCAGTTCCTCCTCCCTTAGCGACCGAAGCTACAATGAGCAGTTCTTC	CASSSSSLSDRSYNEQFF
14	TRBV6-6	.	TRBJ2-1	.	TGTGCCAGCAGTTACGGGGGCTACGCGGGAGTTTTTTTCTTC	CASSYGGYAGVFFF
15	TRBV3-1/TRBV3-2	TRBD1	TRBJ1-2	once	TGTGCCAGCAGCCAAGGGGGGGGACAGGGTCATGGCTACACCTTC	CASSQGGGQGHGYTF
17	TRBV11-2	.	TRBJ2-6	.	TGTGCCAGCAGCAGTCAAACGGAGAGCTCTGGGGCCAACGTCCTGACTTTC	CASSSQTESSGANVLTF
17	TRBV6-2/TRBV6-3	.	TRBJ2-7	.	TGTGCCAGCAGTTCCACAGGGTTCGGTGGGAGCTCCTACGAGCAGTACTTC	CASSSTGFGGSSYEQYF
13	TRBV12-3/TRBV12-4	TRBD1	TRBJ1-2	.	TGTGCCAGCAGTTTGATGCAGGGGGTTGGCTACACCTTC	CASSLMQGVGYTF
16	TRBV9	.	TRBJ2-1	.	TGTGCCAGCAGCCGATACCTAGGGGAGGCCGACAATGAGCAGTTCTTC	CASSRYLGEADNEQFF
13	TRBV2	TRBD1	TRBJ1-1	.	TGTGCCAGCAGTTCTCAGGGGGCTAATGAAGCTTTCTTT	CASSSQGANEAFF
16	TRBV7-9	.	TRBJ2-3	.	TGTGCCAGCAGCTTATGGGGCGGAAGGAGTACAGATACGCAGTATTTT	CASSLWGGRSTDTQYF
15	TRBV7-9	TRBD2	TRBJ2-7	.	TGTGCCAGCAGCCCTCGGACTAGCGGGACCCACGAGCAGTACTTC	CASSPRTSGTHEQYF
15	TRBV10-3	.	TRBJ2-7	.	TGTGCCATCAGTGAGTCCGACACGAGCTCCTACGAGCAGTACTTC	CAISESDTSSYEQYF